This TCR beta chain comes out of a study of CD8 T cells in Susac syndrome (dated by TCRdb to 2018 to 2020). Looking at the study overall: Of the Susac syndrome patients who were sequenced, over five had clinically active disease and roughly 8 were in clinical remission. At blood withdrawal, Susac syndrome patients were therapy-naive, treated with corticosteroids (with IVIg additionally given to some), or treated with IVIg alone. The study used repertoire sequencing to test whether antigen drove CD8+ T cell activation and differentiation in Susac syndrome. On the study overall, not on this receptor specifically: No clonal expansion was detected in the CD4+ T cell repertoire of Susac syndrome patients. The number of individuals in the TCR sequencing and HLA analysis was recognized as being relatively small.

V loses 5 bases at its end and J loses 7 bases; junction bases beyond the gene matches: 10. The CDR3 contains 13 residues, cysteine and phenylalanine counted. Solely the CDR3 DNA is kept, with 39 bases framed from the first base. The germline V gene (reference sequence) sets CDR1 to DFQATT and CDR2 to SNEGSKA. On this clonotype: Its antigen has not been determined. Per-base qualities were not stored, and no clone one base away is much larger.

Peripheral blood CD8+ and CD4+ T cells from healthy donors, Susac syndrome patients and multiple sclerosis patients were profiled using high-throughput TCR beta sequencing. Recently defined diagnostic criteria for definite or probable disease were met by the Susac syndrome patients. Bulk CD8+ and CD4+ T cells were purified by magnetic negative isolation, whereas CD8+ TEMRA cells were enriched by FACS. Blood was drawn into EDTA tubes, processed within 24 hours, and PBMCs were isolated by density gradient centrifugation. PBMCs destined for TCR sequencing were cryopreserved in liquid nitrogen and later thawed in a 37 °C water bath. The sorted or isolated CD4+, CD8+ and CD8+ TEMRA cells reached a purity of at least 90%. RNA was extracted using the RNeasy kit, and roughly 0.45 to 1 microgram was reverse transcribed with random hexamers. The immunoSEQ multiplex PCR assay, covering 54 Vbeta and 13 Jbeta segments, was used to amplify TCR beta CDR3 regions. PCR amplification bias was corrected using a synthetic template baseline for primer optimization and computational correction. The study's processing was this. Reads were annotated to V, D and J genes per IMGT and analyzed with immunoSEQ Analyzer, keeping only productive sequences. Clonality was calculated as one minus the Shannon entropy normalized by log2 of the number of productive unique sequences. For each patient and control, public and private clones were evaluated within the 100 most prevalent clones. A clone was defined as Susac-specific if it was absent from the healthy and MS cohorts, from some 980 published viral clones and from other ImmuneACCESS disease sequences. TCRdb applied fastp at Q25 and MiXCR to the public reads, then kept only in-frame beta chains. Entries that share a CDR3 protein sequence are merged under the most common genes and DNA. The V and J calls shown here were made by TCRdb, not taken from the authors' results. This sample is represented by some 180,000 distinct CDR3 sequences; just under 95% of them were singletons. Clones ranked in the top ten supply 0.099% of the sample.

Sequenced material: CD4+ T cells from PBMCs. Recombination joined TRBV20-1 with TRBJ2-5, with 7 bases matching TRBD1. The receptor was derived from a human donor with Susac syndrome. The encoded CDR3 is CSARYPTGATQYF. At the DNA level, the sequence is TGCAGTGCTCGCTACCCAACAGGGGCGACCCAGTACTTC.